This T cell receptor (beta chain) was sequenced during a study of cytomegalovirus exposure and HLA in healthy donors. Findings and limits, study-wide: In all likelihood, a cluster of highly shared sequence variants was a sequencing artifact.

Worth noting for this clone: The antigen is undetermined.

Germline V gene sequence: CDR1 MNHEY, CDR2 SMNVEV (reference sequence). The CDR3 has 15 residues. Trimming cost V 3 bases and J 6 bases; bases outside gene matches: 6. Primers for the PCR totalled 60 Vbeta and 13 Jbeta. Profiling relied on immunoSEQ multiplex PCR, and the TCRdb table lists in-frame clones only, not all of them. The sample has roughly 150,000 clones; roughly three quarters are singletons. This receptor was taken from a woman in her forties in good health and CMV-seronegative. Sequenced material: PBMCs. This chain connects TRBV27 to TRBJ2-7, with 12 bases fitting TRBD1. Written as DNA, the CDR3 is TGTGCCAGCAGTTTGTCCGGGACAGGGGGCGTCGAGCAGTACTTC. Its protein product is CASSLSGTGGVEQYF.